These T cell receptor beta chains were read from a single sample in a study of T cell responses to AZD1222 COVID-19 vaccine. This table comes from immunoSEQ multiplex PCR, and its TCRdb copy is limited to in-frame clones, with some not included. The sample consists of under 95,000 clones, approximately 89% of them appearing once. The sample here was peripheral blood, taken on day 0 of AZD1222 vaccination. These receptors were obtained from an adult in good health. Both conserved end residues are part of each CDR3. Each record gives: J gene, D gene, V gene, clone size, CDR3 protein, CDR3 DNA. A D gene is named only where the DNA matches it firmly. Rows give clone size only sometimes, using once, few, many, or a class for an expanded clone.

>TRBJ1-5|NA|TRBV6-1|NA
CASSEGPNQPQHF
TGTGCCAGCAGTGAAGGCCCCAATCAGCCCCAGCATTTT
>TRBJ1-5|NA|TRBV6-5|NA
CASGRDQPQHF
TGTGCCAGCGGACGGGATCAGCCCCAGCATTTT
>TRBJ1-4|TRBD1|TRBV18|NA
CASSPPSTGATNEKLFF
TGTGCCAGCTCACCACCCTCGACAGGGGCGACTAATGAAAAACTGTTTTTT
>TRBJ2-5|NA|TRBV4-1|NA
CASSQVPDPGQETQYF
TGCGCCAGCAGCCAAGTACCGGACCCGGGGCAAGAGACCCAGTACTTC
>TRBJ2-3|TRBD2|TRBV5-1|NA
CASSLGISGGDRTQYF
TGCGCCAGCAGCTTGGGGATTAGCGGGGGAGATCGTACGCAGTATTTT
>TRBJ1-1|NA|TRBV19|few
CASSSTPVAEAFF
TGTGCCAGTAGTTCAACGCCGGTGGCTGAAGCTTTCTTT
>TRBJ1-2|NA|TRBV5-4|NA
CASSLGDYGYTF
TGTGCCAGCAGCTTGGGAGATTATGGCTACACCTTC
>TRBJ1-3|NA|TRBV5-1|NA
CASSAQGTASSGNTIYF
TGCGCCAGCAGCGCCCAGGGGACGGCCAGCTCTGGAAACACCATATATTTT
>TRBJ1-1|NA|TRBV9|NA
CASSVGGEDTEAFF
TGTGCCAGCAGCGTAGGGGGGGAGGACACTGAAGCTTTCTTT
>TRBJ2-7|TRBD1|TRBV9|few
CASSERDRGNSRQYF
TGTGCCAGCAGCGAACGGGACAGGGGGAACTCGAGGCAGTACTTC
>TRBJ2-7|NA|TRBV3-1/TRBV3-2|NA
CASSPQSKGHEQYF
TGTGCCAGCAGCCCTCAGAGCAAGGGCCACGAGCAGTACTTC
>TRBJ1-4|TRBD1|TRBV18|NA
CASQQGVNEKLFF
TGTGCCAGTCAACAGGGGGTCAACGAAAAACTGTTTTTT
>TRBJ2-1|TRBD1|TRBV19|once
CASTGGNYNEQFF
TGTGCCAGTACAGGGGGAAACTACAATGAGCAGTTCTTC
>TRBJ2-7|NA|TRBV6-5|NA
CASSYVGLGAYEQYF
TGTGCCAGCAGTTACGTAGGCCTGGGAGCCTACGAGCAGTACTTC
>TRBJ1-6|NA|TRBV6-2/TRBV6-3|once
CASSYRDYNSPLHF
TGTGCCAGCAGTTACAGAGACTATAATTCACCCCTCCACTTT
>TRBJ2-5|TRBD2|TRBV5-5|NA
CASSLLPSGEGETQYF
TGTGCCAGCAGCTTGTTGCCTAGCGGGGAGGGGGAGACCCAGTACTTC
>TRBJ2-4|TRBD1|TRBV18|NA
CASSRQGAQNIQYF
TGTGCCAGCTCTCGACAGGGGGCACAAAACATTCAGTACTTC
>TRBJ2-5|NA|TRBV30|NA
CAWSVQGGRETQYF
TGTGCCTGGAGTGTACAGGGAGGTCGAGAGACCCAGTACTTC
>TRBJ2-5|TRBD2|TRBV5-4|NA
CASSLAGGPGETQYF
TGTGCCAGCAGCTTGGCGGGGGGGCCAGGGGAGACCCAGTACTTC
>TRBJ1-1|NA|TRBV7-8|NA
CASSSSFGNKNTEAFF
TGTGCCAGCAGCTCTTCCTTCGGGAATAAGAACACTGAAGCTTTCTTT
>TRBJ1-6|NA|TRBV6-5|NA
CASSWASETRNSPLHF
TGTGCCAGCAGTTGGGCGTCCGAGACCAGGAATTCACCCCTCCACTTT
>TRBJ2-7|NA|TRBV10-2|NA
CASSSTPGAGEQYF
TGCGCCAGCAGTTCAACCCCCGGGGCCGGCGAGCAGTACTTC
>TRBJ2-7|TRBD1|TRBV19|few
CASSPRRGTGRYEQYF
TGTGCCAGTAGTCCCCGGCGGGGGACAGGGAGGTACGAGCAGTACTTC
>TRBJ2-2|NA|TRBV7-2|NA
CASSLGLGVAGELFF
TGTGCCAGCAGCTTAGGTCTGGGGGTGGCCGGGGAGCTGTTTTTT
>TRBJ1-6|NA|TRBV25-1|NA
CASSEGTNNSPLHF
TGTGCCAGCAGTGAAGGGACTAATAATTCACCCCTCCACTTT
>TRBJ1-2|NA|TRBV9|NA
CASSVGRGRIDGYTF
TGTGCCAGCAGCGTAGGGAGGGGCAGAATTGATGGCTACACCTTC
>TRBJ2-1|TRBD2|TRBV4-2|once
CASSQESTSGLSYNEQFF
TGTGCCAGCAGCCAAGAAAGTACTAGCGGACTCTCCTACAATGAGCAGTTCTTC
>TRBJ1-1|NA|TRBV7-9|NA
CASSFEGNTEAFF
TGTGCCAGCAGCTTTGAGGGGAACACTGAAGCTTTCTTT
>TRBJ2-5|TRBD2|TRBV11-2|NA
CASSLGGKETQYF
TGTGCCAGCAGCTTGGGAGGGAAAGAGACCCAGTACTTC
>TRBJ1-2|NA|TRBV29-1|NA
CSVEGAWDNGYTF
TGCAGCGTTGAAGGGGCCTGGGACAATGGCTACACCTTC
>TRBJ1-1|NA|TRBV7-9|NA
CASSSRDEAFF
TGTGCCAGCAGCTCCAGGGATGAAGCTTTCTTT
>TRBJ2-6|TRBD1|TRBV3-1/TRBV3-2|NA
CASSPTGGGGANVLTF
TGTGCCAGCAGCCCGACAGGGGGGGGTGGGGCCAACGTCCTGACTTTC
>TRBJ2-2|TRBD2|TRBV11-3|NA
CASSPTGTSGTGELFF
TGTGCCAGCAGCCCAACAGGGACTAGCGGGACCGGGGAGCTGTTTTTT
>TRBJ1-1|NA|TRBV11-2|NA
CASGTTGTIFPEAFF
TGTGCCAGCGGAACCACGGGGACCATTTTCCCTGAAGCTTTCTTT
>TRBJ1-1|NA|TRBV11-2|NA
CASSLGARNTEAFF
TGTGCCAGCAGCTTAGGAGCCAGAAACACTGAAGCTTTCTTT
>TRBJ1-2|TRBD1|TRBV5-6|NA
CASSLRTGRFNGYTF
TGTGCCAGCAGCCTGAGGACAGGGAGGTTTAATGGCTACACCTTC
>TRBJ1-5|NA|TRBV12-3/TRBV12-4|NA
CASSLRQNQPQHF
TGTGCCAGCAGCCTAAGACAGAATCAGCCCCAGCATTTT
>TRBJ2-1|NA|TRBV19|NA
CASSISGARNGQFF
TGTGCCAGTAGTATTTCGGGGGCCCGCAATGGGCAGTTCTTC
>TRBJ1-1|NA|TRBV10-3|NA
CAISELGLNTEAFF
TGTGCCATCAGTGAATTGGGATTGAACACTGAAGCTTTCTTT
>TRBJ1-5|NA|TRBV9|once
CASSVESGGRGPQHF
TGTGCCAGCAGCGTAGAAAGTGGGGGGCGGGGGCCCCAGCATTTT
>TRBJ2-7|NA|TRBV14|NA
CASSQDLVMGTEDLEQYF
TGTGCCAGCAGCCAAGATCTGGTTATGGGAACAGAGGATTTAGAGCAGTACTTC
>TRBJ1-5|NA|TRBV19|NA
CASSIGERLSNQPQHF
TGTGCCAGTAGTATAGGGGAAAGGCTTAGCAATCAGCCCCAGCATTTT
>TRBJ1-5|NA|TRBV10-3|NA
CAISGGLRQPQHF
TGTGCCATCAGTGGGGGGCTAAGGCAGCCCCAGCATTTT
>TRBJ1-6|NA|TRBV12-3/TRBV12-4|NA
CASSLGTSPLHF
TGTGCCAGCAGTTTAGGGACGTCACCCCTCCACTTT
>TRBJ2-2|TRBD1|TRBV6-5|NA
CASSPRDSFTGELFF
TGTGCCAGCAGTCCCAGGGACAGTTTCACCGGGGAGCTGTTTTTT
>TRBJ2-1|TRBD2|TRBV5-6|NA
CASSLRLAGNEQFF
TGTGCCAGCAGTCTTCGCCTAGCGGGCAATGAGCAGTTCTTC
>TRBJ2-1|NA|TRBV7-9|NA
CASSLGGGSYNEQFF
TGTGCCAGCAGCTTAGGAGGGGGGTCCTACAATGAGCAGTTCTTC
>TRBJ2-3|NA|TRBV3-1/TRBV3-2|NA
CASSRRDKATDTQYF
TGTGCCAGCAGCCGCCGGGACAAAGCTACAGATACGCAGTATTTT
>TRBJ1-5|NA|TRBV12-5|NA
CASGLVLRSTVYSNQPQHF
TGTGCTAGTGGTTTGGTACTAAGGTCAACGGTTTATAGCAATCAGCCCCAGCATTTT